The 5 T cell receptor beta chains presented below share a single source sample, sequenced in a study of blood T cell repertoires in COVID-19. This table comes from immunoSEQ multiplex PCR, and its TCRdb copy is limited to in-frame clones, with some not included. The sample lists roughly 250,000 clones, roughly 87% occurring once. The specimen sequenced was PBMCs or T cells enriched from blood (not recorded which). These receptors originate from a woman aged 25 to 45 with acute COVID-19.

This chain uses TRBV28 with TRBJ1-5; D unclear. V lost 2 bases, J lost 3 bases, and 8 bases lay in between. The CDR3 length is 14 residues. Germline V gives CDR1 MDHEN, CDR2 SYDVKM. CDR3 coding DNA: TGTGCCAGCAGTTTAGCAGATCACAATCAGCCCCAGCATTTT. Translating it yields CASSLADHNQPQHF. Full variable domain (missing parts from reference TRBV28 and TRBJ1-5): DVKVTQSSRYLVKRTGEKVFLECVQDMDHENMFWYRQDPGLGLRLIYFSYDVKMKEKGDIPEGYSVSREKKERFSLILESASTNQTSMYLCASSLADHNQPQHFGDGTRLSIL.

V is TRBV4-3 and J is TRBJ2-7; 8 bases map to TRBD2. The ends lost 0 bases at V and 3 bases at J; junction bases unmatched: 1. CDR1 is LGHNA and CDR2 is YSLEER in the germline V gene. This CDR3 comprises 14 residues. CDR3 sequence (DNA): TGCGCCAGCAGCCAAGATCGGGGGGGCTACGAGCAGTACTTC. Translating it yields CASSQDRGGYEQYF.

V gene TRBV19 combines with J gene TRBJ2-1; possible D gene TRBD1, 6 bases. The CDR3 runs 12 residues. Trimming cost V 3 bases and J 8 bases, with 8 bases left between them. Germline-derived CDR1 and CDR2 are LNHDA and SQIVND (reference sequence). For the CDR3, the DNA is TGTGCCAGTAGTATCTCAGGGGATGAGCAGTTCTTC. Protein sequence: CASSISGDEQFF. The full variable domain, rest sourced from reference TRBV19 and TRBJ2-1, is DGGITQSPKYLFRKEGQNVTLSCEQNLNHDAMYWYRQDPGQGLRLIYYSQIVNDFQKGDIAEGYSVSREKKESFPLTVTSAQKNPTAFYLCASSISGDEQFFGPGTRLTVL.

This clone is a singleton in its sample. The V and J genes are TRBV5-1 and TRBJ1-5; D uncertain. V lost 4 bases and J lost 3, with 14 bases in between. This CDR3 is 15 amino acids long. Germline V lookup: CDR1 SGHRS, CDR2 YFSETQ. CDR3 sequence: CASSLETGFNQPQHF. As DNA, the CDR3 is TGCGCCAGCAGCCTAGAAACGGGGTTCAATCAGCCCCAGCATTTT.

The chain has TRBV25-1 and TRBJ1-4, with 11 bases matching TRBD1. V dropped 4 bases and J dropped 5; count of bases not matched to a gene: 12. The CDR3 totals 18 residues. The germline V gene encodes CDR1 MGHDK and CDR2 SYGVNS. The CDR3 DNA reads as TGTGCCAGCAGTGGCCGGGACAGGGGGTTTCCGGGGAATGAAAAACTGTTTTTT. It is translated as CASSGRDRGFPGNEKLFF.